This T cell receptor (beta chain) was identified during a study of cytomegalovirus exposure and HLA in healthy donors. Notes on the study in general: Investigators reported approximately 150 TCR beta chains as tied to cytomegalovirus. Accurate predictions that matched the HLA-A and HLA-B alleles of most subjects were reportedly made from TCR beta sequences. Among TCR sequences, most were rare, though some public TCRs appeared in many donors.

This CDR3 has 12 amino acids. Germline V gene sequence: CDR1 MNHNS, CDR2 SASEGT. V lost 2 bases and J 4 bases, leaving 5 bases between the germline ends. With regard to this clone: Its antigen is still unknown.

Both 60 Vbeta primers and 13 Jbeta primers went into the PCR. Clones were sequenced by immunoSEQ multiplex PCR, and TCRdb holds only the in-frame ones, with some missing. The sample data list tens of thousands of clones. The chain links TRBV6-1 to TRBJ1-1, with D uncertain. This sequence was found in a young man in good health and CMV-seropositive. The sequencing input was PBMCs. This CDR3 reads CASSEIVTEAFF. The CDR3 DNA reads TGTGCCAGCAGTGAAATAGTCACTGAAGCTTTCTTT.